These 19 T cell receptor beta chains originate from one sample sequenced in a study of blood T cell repertoires in COVID-19. Data came from immunoSEQ multiplex PCR; TCRdb stores just in-frame clones and leaves some out. In the table there are about 360,000 clones, around 88% of which are singletons. The specimen sequenced was peripheral blood. These receptors all stem from a woman aged 60-75 years with COVID-19, enrolled during active disease.

The J gene is TRBJ1-3, the V gene TRBV27, with 12 nucleotides matching TRBD1. The V gene end was trimmed by 2 bases and the J gene end by 8 bases; junction bases not matched to a gene: 7. Germline V lookup: CDR1 MNHEY, CDR2 SMNVEV (reference sequence). The CDR3 spans 16 residues. CDR3 sequence reads: CASSLGWGQGAYTIYF. The CDR3 DNA is TGTGCCAGCAGTTTAGGCTGGGGACAGGGGGCTTACACCATATATTTT.

Worth noting for this clone: This specimen includes other DNA sequences encoding the same CDR3. V is TRBV7-9 and J is TRBJ2-3; D is unclear. Trimming took off 5 bases at V and 3 bases at J, with 3 bases between the two ends. CDR1 is SEHNR and CDR2 is FQNEAQ in the germline V gene (reference sequence). The CDR3 has 11 residues. In nucleotides, the CDR3 is TGTGCCAGCAGCCAAACAGATACGCAGTATTTT. Encoded protein: CASSQTDTQYF.

This chain joins TRBV7-9 and TRBJ2-3, with no clear D. The CDR3 loop spans 14 amino acids. V gave up 3 bases and J gave up 2 bases, with 9 bases separating them. Looked up from germline, CDR1 is SEHNR and CDR2 is FQNEAQ (reference sequence). The CDR3 DNA follows: TGTGCCAGCAGCTTTTCCGGGTTCACAGATACGCAGTATTTT. Protein: CASSFSGFTDTQYF. Based on the CDR3 plus reference TRBV7-9 and TRBJ2-3, the full variable domain is DTGVSQNPRHKITKRGQNVTFRCDPISEHNRLYWYRQTLGQGPEFLTYFQNEAQLEKSRLLSDRFSAERPKGSFSTLEIQRTEQGDSAMYLCASSFSGFTDTQYFGPGTRLTVL.

The chain combines TRBV10-1 with TRBJ1-3; weak D call: TRBD1 (5 bases). With 5 bases removed from V and 2 bases from J, the gap between germline ends came to 16 bases. This CDR3 has 16 amino acids. From germline, CDR1 is WNHNN and CDR2 SYGVQD (reference sequence). In nucleotides, the CDR3 is TGCGCCAGCAGTCTCTTAAAGGGGTTCACTGGAAACACCATATATTTT. It specifies CASSLLKGFTGNTIYF.

Of note for this clone: At one boundary the junction diverges from the germline segment, which might be a read error. The gene calls are TRBV6-5 and TRBJ2-3; the D gene could be TRBD1 or TRBD2 (6 bases each). The CDR3 totals 14 residues. Germline CDR1 reads MNHEY; CDR2 reads SVGAGI. The CDR3 DNA follows: TGTGCCAGCAGTGACTCGGGGGCCCCAGATACGCAGTATTTT. Translation gives CASSDSGAPDTQYF.

The chain employs TRBV27 and TRBJ2-7, with TRBD1 matching 9 bases. This CDR3 comprises 13 residues. The germline V gene has CDR1 MNHEY and CDR2 SMNVEV (reference sequence). V gave up 5 bases and J gave up 6 bases; unmatched junction bases: 5. The CDR3 is CASSRTGEVEQYF. The CDR3 coding sequence is TGTGCCAGCAGTCGGACAGGGGAGGTCGAGCAGTACTTC.

This chain's CDR3 is CASSLPGFSDEQYF. CDR3 bases: TGTGCCAGCAGCTTACCGGGGTTTTCGGACGAGCAGTACTTC. The chain combines TRBV7-3 with TRBJ2-7, with D perhaps matching TRBD2 (5 bases). Germline V lookup: CDR1 SGHTA, CDR2 FQGTGA. The CDR3 is 14 amino acids. Trimming removed 2 bases from V and 5 bases from J, with 13 bases in between.

The rearrangement joins TRBV19 to TRBJ1-6; D may be TRBD1 (5 bases). The V end lost 5 bases, the J end lost 0 bases, and 14 bases lay between the germline ends. CDR3 length: 17 amino acids. Germline assignment: CDR1 LNHDA and CDR2 SQIVND (reference sequence). The CDR3 DNA is TGTGCCAGTAGTCTCCAATCGACAGTCTCCTATAATTCACCCCTCCACTTT. Translation: CASSLQSTVSYNSPLHF.

The CDR3 sequence: CASSLLGANYGYTF. In DNA form, the CDR3 reads TGTGCCAGCAGCTTACTAGGAGCTAACTATGGCTACACCTTC. V is TRBV7-9 and J is TRBJ1-2; D uncertain. CDR1 and CDR2 from the germline V gene are SEHNR and FQNEAQ (reference sequence). Trimming cost V 2 bases and J 0 bases, with 7 bases left between them. CDR3 length: 14 amino acids.

In its sample, this clone was seen once. The genes are TRBV5-6 and TRBJ2-1; 8 nucleotides align to TRBD2. This CDR3 has 16 residues. J was trimmed by 7 bases and V by 4 bases; bases with no gene match: 13. Germline CDR1 SGHDT, CDR2 YYEEEE. The CDR3 nucleotides are TGTGCCAGCAGCCCCGGCGGGGGGCGAACTTGGAATGAGCAGTTCTTC. Translated, it gives CASSPGGGRTWNEQFF.

This chain connects TRBV30 to TRBJ1-2; 9 bases match TRBD1. CDR1 is GTSNPN and CDR2 is SVGIG in the germline V gene (reference sequence). The CDR3 runs to 14 residues. The V and J ends lost 5 bases and 7 bases, in that order; junction bases with no gene match: 11. Here the CDR3 DNA reads TGTGCCTGGGGGGACAGGGCCCCGCCAGGTGGCTACACCTTC. It codes for CAWGDRAPPGGYTF.

V and J are TRBV12-3 or TRBV12-4 and TRBJ1-5; 10 positions match TRBD1. This CDR3 comprises 13 residues. V shed 5 bases, J shed 5 bases, and the junction held 0 bases outside the gene matches. CDR3 DNA: TGTGCCAGCAGTGGGACAGGGGATCAGCCCCAGCATTTT. This sequence encodes CASSGTGDQPQHF.

The V gene is TRBV9, the J gene TRBJ1-2, with D tentatively TRBD1 (5 bases). V dropped 0 bases and J dropped 4 bases, with 13 bases sitting between them. Germline V CDR1 and CDR2: SGDLS, YYNGEE. The CDR3 covers 15 residues. The CDR3 nucleotides are TGTGCCAGCAGCGTAGAGGCCCGGGGGATCTATGGCTACACCTTC. Residues: CASSVEARGIYGYTF.

This chain joins TRBV30 and TRBJ1-3; D is possibly TRBD1 (6 bases). Between the trimmed V and J ends, which lost 0 bases and 1 base, there was a span of 16 bases. Germline CDR1 reads GTSNPN; CDR2 reads SVGIG (reference sequence). This CDR3 region has 17 residues. The CDR3 DNA reads as TGTGCCTGGAGTGTAAGCAGGGGCTTTCCGTCTGGAAACACCATATATTTT. Protein product: CAWSVSRGFPSGNTIYF.

The gene calls are TRBV12-5 and TRBJ2-7; possible D gene TRBD2, 6 bases. Between the trimmed V and J ends, which lost 0 bases and 5 bases, there was a span of 14 bases. CDR3 length equals 15 residues. Germline V lookup: CDR1 LGHNT, CDR2 FRNRAP. CDR3 nucleotide sequence: TGTGCTAGTGGTTTGGTACTGGGGGGTACCGACGAGCAGTACTTC. This sequence encodes CASGLVLGGTDEQYF. Full variable domain (missing parts from reference TRBV12-5 and TRBJ2-7): DARVTQTPRHKVTEMGQEVTMRCQPILGHNTVFWYRQTMMQGLELLAYFRNRAPLDDSGMPKDRFSAEMPDATLATLKIQPSEPRDSAVYFCASGLVLGGTDEQYFGPGTRLTVT.

The chain has TRBV29-1 and TRBJ2-1, with D possibly being TRBD1 (5 bases). In germline, CDR1 is SQVTM, CDR2 ANQGSEA. V lost 5 bases and J lost 2, with 7 bases in between. This CDR3 contains 12 residues. CDR3 DNA: TGCAGCGTTTACAGGACCTACAATGAGCAGTTCTTC. Translation: CSVYRTYNEQFF.

This clone was recorded a few times. The genes are TRBV5-1 and TRBJ2-1, with 10 nucleotides matching TRBD1. Unmatched junction bases numbered 5, after V lost 5 bases and J lost 0 bases. CDR3 size: 16 residues. Germline V lookup: CDR1 SGHRS, CDR2 YFSETQ. CDR3 loop: CASRPGTGVSYNEQFF. The CDR3 bases are TGCGCCAGCAGGCCTGGGACAGGGGTCTCCTACAATGAGCAGTTCTTC.

The chain links TRBV18 to TRBJ2-7; 8 bases align to TRBD1. This CDR3 region has 14 residues. After removal of 6 bases from V and 2 bases from J, the junction contained 6 bases not matched to a gene. Germline assignment: CDR1 KGHSH and CDR2 LQKENI. CDR3 DNA sequence: TGTGCCAGCTCTCCGACAGGGGCGGCCTACGAGCAGTACTTC. Its protein is CASSPTGAAYEQYF.

This clone was seen a handful of times. J is TRBJ1-3 and V is TRBV18, with D unresolved. Germline CDR1 reads KGHSH; CDR2 reads LQKENI. CDR3 size: 16 residues. Deletions cut 4 bases from V and 3 bases from J, with 16 bases between. CDR3 residues: CASSLQPPRFGNTIYF. The CDR3 DNA is TGTGCCAGCTCACTACAGCCCCCCAGGTTTGGAAACACCATATATTTT.